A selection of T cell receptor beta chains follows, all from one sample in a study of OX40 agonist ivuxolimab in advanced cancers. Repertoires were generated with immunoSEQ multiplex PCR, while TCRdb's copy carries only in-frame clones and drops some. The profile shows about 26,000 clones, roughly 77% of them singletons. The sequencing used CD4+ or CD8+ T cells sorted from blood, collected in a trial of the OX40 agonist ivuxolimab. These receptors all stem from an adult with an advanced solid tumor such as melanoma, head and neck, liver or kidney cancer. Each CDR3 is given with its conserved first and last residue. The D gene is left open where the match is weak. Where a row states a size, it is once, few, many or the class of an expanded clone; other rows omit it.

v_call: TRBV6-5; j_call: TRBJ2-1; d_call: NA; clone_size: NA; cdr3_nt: TGTGCCAGCAGTTACGACGAGTTCAATGAGCAGTTCTTC; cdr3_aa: CASSYDEFNEQFF
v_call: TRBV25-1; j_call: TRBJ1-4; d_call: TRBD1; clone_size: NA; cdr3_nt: TGTGCCAGCAGTGAATCTTGGACAGGGGGTGATGAAAAACTGTTTTTT; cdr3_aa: CASSESWTGGDEKLFF
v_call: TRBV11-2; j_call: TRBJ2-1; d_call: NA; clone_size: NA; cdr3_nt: TGTGCCAGCAGCTTAGATCCCGACATGGGGGGAAATGAGCAGTTCTTC; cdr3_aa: CASSLDPDMGGNEQFF
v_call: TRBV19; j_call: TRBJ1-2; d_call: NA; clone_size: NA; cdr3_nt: TGTGCCAGTAGTATTGATGGCGGTTCGAACTATGGCTACACCTTC; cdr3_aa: CASSIDGGSNYGYTF
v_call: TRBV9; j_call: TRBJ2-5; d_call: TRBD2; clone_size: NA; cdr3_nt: TGTGCCAGCAGCGTCGATGGGGCTAGCGGGGGCCAAGAGACCCAGTACTTC; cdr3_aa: CASSVDGASGGQETQYF
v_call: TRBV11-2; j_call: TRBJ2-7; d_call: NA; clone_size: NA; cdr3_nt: TGTGCCAGCAGCGAATACTACGAGCAGTACTTC; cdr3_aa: CASSEYYEQYF
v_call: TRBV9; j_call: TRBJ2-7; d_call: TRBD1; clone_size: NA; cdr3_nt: TGTGCCAGCAGTGCCGGGACAGGACCCTACGAGCAGTACTTC; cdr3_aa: CASSAGTGPYEQYF
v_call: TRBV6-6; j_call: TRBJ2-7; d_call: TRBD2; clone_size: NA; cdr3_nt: TGTGCCAGCAGTGGCGTGCTAGCGGGGACAGAGCAGTACTTC; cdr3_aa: CASSGVLAGTEQYF
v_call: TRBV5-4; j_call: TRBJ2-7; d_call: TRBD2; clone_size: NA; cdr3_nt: TGTGCCAGCAGCCCCGGTAGCGGGGGATACGAGCAGTACTTC; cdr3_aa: CASSPGSGGYEQYF
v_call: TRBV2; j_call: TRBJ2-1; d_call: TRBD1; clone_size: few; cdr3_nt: TGTGCCAGCAGTCTGTACAGGGGGCACAATGAGCAGTTCTTC; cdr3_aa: CASSLYRGHNEQFF
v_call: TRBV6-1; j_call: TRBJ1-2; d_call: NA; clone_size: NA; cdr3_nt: TGTGCCACCCGGGCCTCCTATGGCTACACCTTC; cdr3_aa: CATRASYGYTF
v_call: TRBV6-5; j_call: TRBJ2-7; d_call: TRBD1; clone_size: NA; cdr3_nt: TGTGCCAGCAGCTTGGACAGGGGGCACGAGCAGTACTTC; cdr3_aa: CASSLDRGHEQYF
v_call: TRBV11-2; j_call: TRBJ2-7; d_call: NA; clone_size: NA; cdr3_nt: TGTGCCAGCAGCATCCACCCAGCCTACGAGCAGTACTTC; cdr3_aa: CASSIHPAYEQYF
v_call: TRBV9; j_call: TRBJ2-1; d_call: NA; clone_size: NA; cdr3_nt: TGTGCCAGCAGCGTAGTCAGTAGTGTCAGTAATTATTACAATGAGCAGTTCTTC; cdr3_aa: CASSVVSSVSNYYNEQFF
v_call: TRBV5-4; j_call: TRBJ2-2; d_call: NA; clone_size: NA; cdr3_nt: TGTGCCAGCAGACTTTGGGGTGGGCCCGGGGAGCTGTTTTTT; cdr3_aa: CASRLWGGPGELFF
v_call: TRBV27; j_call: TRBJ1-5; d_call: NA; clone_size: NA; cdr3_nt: TGTGCCAGCAGTTTATCGTTCGGGGGGCCGGTCCATCAGCCCCAGCATTTT; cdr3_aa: CASSLSFGGPVHQPQHF
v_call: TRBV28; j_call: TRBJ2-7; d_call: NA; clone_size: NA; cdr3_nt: TGTGCCAGCAGTCCTCCTTGGGACAACTCCTACGAGCAGTACTTC; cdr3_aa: CASSPPWDNSYEQYF
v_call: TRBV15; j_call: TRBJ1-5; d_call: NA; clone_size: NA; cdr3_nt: TGTGCCACCAGCAGAGGGTCTGGGAAAGGGTTCAATCAGCCCCAGCATTTT; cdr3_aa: CATSRGSGKGFNQPQHF
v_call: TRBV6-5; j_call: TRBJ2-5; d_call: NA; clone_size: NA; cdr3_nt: TGTGCCAGCACTGATAACAGGGAGCGTCGGGAGCAGTACTTC; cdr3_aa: CASTDNRERREQYF
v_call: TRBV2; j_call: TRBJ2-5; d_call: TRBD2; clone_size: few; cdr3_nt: TGTGCCAGCAGTGGAGGACTAGCGGGAGTGGACGAGACCCAGTACTTC; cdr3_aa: CASSGGLAGVDETQYF
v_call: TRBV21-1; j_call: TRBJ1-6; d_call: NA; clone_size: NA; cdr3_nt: TGTGCCAGCAGTACCGGGACAGGGCGATCACCCCTCCACTTT; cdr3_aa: CASSTGTGRSPLHF
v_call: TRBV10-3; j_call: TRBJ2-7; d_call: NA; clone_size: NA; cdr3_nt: TGTGCCATCAGACCCGGGACAGGAAGCGGGGCCTTTCAGTACTTC; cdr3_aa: CAIRPGTGSGAFQYF
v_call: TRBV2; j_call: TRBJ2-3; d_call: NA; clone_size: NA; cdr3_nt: TGTGCCAGCATGGGAATCCCAAATACAGATACGCAGTATTTT; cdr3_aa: CASMGIPNTDTQYF
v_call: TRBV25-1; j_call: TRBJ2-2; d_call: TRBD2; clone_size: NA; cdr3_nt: TGTGCCAGCAGCTTGGGGGCTAGCGGGGGAAACACCGGGGAGCTGTTTTTT; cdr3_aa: CASSLGASGGNTGELFF
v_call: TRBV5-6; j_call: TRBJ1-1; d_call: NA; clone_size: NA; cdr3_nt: TGTGCCAGCAGCTTGGGTGGGAACACTGAAGCTTTCTTT; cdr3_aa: CASSLGGNTEAFF
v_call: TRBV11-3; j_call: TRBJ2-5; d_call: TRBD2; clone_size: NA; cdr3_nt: TGTGCCAGCAGCGACGGACTAGCGGGAGTTGAGACCCAGTACTTC; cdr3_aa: CASSDGLAGVETQYF
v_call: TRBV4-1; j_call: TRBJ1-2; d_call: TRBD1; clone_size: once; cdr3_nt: TGCGCCAGCAGCCAGTATGTTGGGACAGGGCCGGCCGGCTACACCTTC; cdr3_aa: CASSQYVGTGPAGYTF
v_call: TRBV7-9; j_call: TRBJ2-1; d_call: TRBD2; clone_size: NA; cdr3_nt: TGTGCCAGCAGTAATTCCGGGACTAGCGGGATCGTCGAGCAGTTCTTC; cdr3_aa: CASSNSGTSGIVEQFF
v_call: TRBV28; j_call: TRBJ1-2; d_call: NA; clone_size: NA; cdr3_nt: TGTGCCAGCAGTCCCAGACAGGTCTACTATGGCTACACCTTC; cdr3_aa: CASSPRQVYYGYTF
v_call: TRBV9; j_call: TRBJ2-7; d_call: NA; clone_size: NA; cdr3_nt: TGTGCCAGCAGCGTAGGGGCAGGGAGTTACGAGCAGTACTTC; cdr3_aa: CASSVGAGSYEQYF
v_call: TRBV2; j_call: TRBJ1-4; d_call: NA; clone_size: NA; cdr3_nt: TGTGCCAGCAGGCTTAGGGGACAAGCTGCAACTAATGAAAAACTGTTTTTT; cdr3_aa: CASRLRGQAATNEKLFF
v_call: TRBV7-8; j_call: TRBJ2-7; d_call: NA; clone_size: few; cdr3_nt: TGTGCCAGCAGCGTTAGCTCCTACGAGCAGTACTTC; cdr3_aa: CASSVSSYEQYF